Sequencing of this TCR beta chain was carried out in a study of identical twins. Each cDNA held unique molecular identifiers, and template switching gave it a universal primer site. TCRdb independently ran MiXCR on the 5' RACE reads; one entry per CDR3 protein. The sample carries around 960,000 distinct CDR3 sequences, roughly 12% recorded once. The CDR3 consists of 15 residues. The V end lost 5 bases, the J end lost 7 bases, and 18 bases lay between the germline ends. The germline V gene encodes CDR1 KGHSH and CDR2 LQKENI. Broader study findings: Excess low generation probability was seen in twin-shared out-of-frame alpha sequences. Conclusions were based on cross-sectional statistical analysis, without following the same donors. There was more out-of-frame TCR alpha sharing in monozygotic twins than models estimated.

Concerning this clonotype: Its antigen remains unknown.

These data were also reused for a study on yellow fever vaccine responses in identical twins.

The sequenced sample consisted of PBMCs. The V call is TRBV18, the J call TRBJ2-1, with D perhaps matching TRBD1 (6 bases). The TCR originated in a young woman in good health. This CDR3 is CASSSILTGANEQFF. In nucleotides, the CDR3 is TGTGCCAGCTCATCGATCCTGACAGGAGCGAATGAGCAGTTCTTC.